This T cell receptor beta chain comes out of a study of control samples from healthy donors and cancer patients. This clone was seen a few times. The repertoire was sequenced with immunoSEQ multiplex PCR; TCRdb's copy has only in-frame clones and lacks some. Among fewer than 120,000 clones, 88% were seen once, and the ten largest hold around 4%. The germline V gene encodes CDR1 SEHNR and CDR2 FQNEAQ (reference sequence). The ends lost 5 bases at V and 4 bases at J; junction bases unmatched: 3. CDR3 length equals 14 residues. The source material was PBMCs. The receptor's source is a woman between 55 and 75 years old with lung cancer. V is TRBV7-9 and J is TRBJ2-3, with 10 bases identical to TRBD2. In DNA form, the CDR3 reads TGTGCCAGCAGCCCTAGCGGGAGCGCAGATACGCAGTATTTT. Translating gives CASSPSGSADTQYF.